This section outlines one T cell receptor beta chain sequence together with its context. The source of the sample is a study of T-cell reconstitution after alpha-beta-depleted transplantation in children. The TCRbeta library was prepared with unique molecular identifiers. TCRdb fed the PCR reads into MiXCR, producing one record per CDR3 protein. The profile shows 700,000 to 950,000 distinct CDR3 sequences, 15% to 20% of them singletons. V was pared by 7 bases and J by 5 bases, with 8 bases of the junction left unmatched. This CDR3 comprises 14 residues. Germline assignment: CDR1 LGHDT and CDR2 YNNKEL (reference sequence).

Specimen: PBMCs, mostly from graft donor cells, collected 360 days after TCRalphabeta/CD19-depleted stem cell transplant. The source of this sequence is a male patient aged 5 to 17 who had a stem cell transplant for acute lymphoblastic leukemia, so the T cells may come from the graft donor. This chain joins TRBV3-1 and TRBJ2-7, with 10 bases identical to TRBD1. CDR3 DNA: TGTGCCAGCAAATCCGGGACAGGGGCCAACGAGCAGTACTTC. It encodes CASKSGTGANEQYF.